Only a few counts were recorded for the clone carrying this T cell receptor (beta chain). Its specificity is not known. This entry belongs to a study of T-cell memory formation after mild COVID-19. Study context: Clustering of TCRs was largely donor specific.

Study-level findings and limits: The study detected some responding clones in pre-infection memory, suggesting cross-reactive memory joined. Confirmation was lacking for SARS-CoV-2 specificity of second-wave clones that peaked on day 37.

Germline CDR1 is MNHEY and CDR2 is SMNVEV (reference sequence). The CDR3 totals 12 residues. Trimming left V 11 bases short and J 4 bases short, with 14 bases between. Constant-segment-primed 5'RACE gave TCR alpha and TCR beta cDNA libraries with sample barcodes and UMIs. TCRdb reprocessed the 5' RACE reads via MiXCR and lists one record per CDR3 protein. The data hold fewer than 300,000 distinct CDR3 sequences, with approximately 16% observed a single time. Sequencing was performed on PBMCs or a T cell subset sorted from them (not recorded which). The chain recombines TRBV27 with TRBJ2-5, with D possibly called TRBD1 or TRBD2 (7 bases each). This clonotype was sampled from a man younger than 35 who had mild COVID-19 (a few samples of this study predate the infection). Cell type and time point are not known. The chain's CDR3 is CAAGGAGETQYF. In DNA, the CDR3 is TGTGCCGCAGGGGGGGCGGGAGAGACCCAGTACTTC.